These 17 T cell receptor beta chains were sequenced from one sample in a study of tumor-infiltrating lymphocytes in primary liver carcinoma. Co-extracting RNA and DNA was done with roughly 17-34 mg of unsorted bulk tissue as input. Starting material of 450 to 550 ng total RNA yielded TCR beta cDNA via a constant-region primer. Three-round nested multiplex PCR performed with slightly modified ARM-PCR produced the TCR beta libraries. The two initial PCR rounds, around 11 cycles each, used TRBV1-TRBV30 forward and C-beta reverse primers. TCRdb itself ran the multiplex PCR reads through MiXCR, one entry per CDR3 protein. Among 65,000 to 80,000 distinct CDR3 sequences listed, roughly 69% were seen once. The sequenced sample was liver tumor tissue from sampling region 4. The subset was: tumor region T4, right-lateral pole. These receptors were obtained from a man aged 40-50 years with primary liver carcinoma and hepatitis B virus infection.

The CDR3 spells CTNSQDQAEAFF. In DNA form, the CDR3 reads TGTACCAACAGCCAAGACCAGGCTGAAGCTTTCTTT. The rearrangement uses TRBV14 and TRBJ1-1; D not resolved. From germline, CDR1 is SGHDN and CDR2 FVKESK. CDR3 length: 12 residues.

This clonotype was seen at least ten times. The chain combines TRBV5-4 with TRBJ1-2; D is ambiguous. This CDR3 region has 15 residues. Per germline, CDR1 SGHNT and CDR2 YYREEE (reference sequence). V lost 4 bases and J 2 bases, leaving 15 bases between the germline ends. CDR3 DNA: TGTGCCAGCAGCCCCTACACGGCCTTAAACTATGGCTACACCTTC. Amino acids: CASSPYTALNYGYTF.

This clonotype was recorded a few times. The genes are TRBV11-2 and TRBJ2-3; TRBD2 might be the D (5 bases). Per germline, CDR1 SGHAT and CDR2 FQNNGV. CDR3 length equals 20 residues. Deletions cut 5 bases from V and 0 bases from J, with 27 bases between. CDR3 sequence reads: CASSPDDPLQIARSTDTQYF. Here the CDR3 DNA reads TGTGCCAGCAGCCCCGATGACCCCCTGCAGATAGCGAGAAGCACAGATACGCAGTATTTT.

In the case of this clonotype: One end of the junction varies from germline; a read error may be responsible. The chain has TRBV11-2 and TRBJ2-3; a weak D match, TRBD1 (6 bases). Germline assignment: CDR1 SGHAT and CDR2 FQNNGV. The CDR3 spans 15 residues. The CDR3: CANSMGHSEIDTQYF. The CDR3 coding sequence is TGTGCCAACAGCATGGGACATAGCGAGATAGATACGCAGTATTTT.

Of note for this clonotype: The junction differs from germline at one of its ends, possibly a read error. This rearrangement joins TRBV11-2 to TRBJ2-5; perhaps TRBD2 as D (6 bases). The CDR3 runs 15 residues. The V gene's germline CDR1 is SGHAT and CDR2 FQNNGV. CDR3 protein: CTSRSRDSDQETQYF. For the CDR3, the DNA is TGTACCAGCAGATCCCGGGACTCAGACCAAGAGACCCAGTACTTC.

This clonotype has a handful of counts. The chain is built from TRBV11-2 and TRBJ2-5, with 13 bases identical to TRBD2. J gave up 1 base and V 5 bases, and 10 bases lay outside the gene matches. Germline assignment: CDR1 SGHAT and CDR2 FQNNGV. The CDR3 spans 18 residues. CDR3 in amino acids: CASSEGLAGAWGQETQYF. The CDR3, as DNA: TGTGCCAGCAGCGAAGGACTAGCGGGAGCCTGGGGCCAAGAGACCCAGTACTTC.

Concerning this clonotype itself: A read error may be the cause here, since a much bigger clone is one base away. The J gene is TRBJ1-2, the V gene TRBV28; 8 nucleotides match TRBD1. The CDR3 consists of 14 residues. From germline, CDR1 is MDHEN and CDR2 SYDVKM. The CDR3 region is CASRAGGAAYCYTF. The CDR3 nucleotides are TGTGCCAGCAGGGCAGGGGGCGCGGCCTATTGCTACACCTTC.

For the CDR3, the DNA is TGTGTCGGGATGAACCTGCGCTCCTACAATGAGCAGTTCTTC. It is translated as CVGMNLRSYNEQFF. The rearrangement links TRBV6-6 to TRBJ2-1; possible D gene TRBD2, 5 bases. Germline loops: CDR1 MNHNY, CDR2 SVGAGI (reference sequence). The CDR3 spans 14 residues.

This sequence joins TRBV6-6 and TRBJ2-7; D is perhaps TRBD1 (6 bases). The CDR3 extends over 15 amino acids. Trimming removed 7 bases from V and 5 bases from J, with 21 bases in between. Germline V gives CDR1 MNHNY, CDR2 SVGAGI (reference sequence). CDR3 DNA: TGTGCCAGCACCCAAATGGGGGCATCTCCCAACGAGCAGTACTTC. Translated: CASTQMGASPNEQYF.

This clonotype was counted a single time. Germline and junction disagree at one end, which may indicate a read error. This chain joins TRBV6-2 or TRBV6-3 and TRBJ2-6, with D possibly matching TRBD1 (5 bases). The V gene's germline CDR1 is MNHEY and CDR2 SVGEGT. The CDR3 contains 14 residues. The DNA of the CDR3 is TGTGCCAGCAGTTACATCTATGGGGCCAACGTTCTGACTTTC. Translating gives CASSYIYGANVLTF.

On this clonotype itself: The junction and the germline gene differ at one end; a read error may be behind it. The CDR3 sequence: CGISKDRGNTEAFF. The CDR3 bases are TGTGGCATCAGTAAGGACAGAGGGAACACTGAAGCTTTCTTT. The rearrangement links TRBV10-3 to TRBJ1-1; a weak D match, TRBD1 (6 bases). This CDR3 region has 14 residues. The germline CDR1 and CDR2 sequences are ENHRY and SYGVKD.

The V and J genes are TRBV7-3 and TRBJ1-6; D gene unclear. CDR1 is SGHTA, CDR2 FQGTGA, per germline. V lost 3 bases, J lost 6 bases, and 21 bases lay in between. The CDR3 covers 18 residues. Written as DNA, the CDR3 is TGTGCCAGCAGCTTGACCCTGACCTTTACCCTGTTTAATTCACCCCTCCACTTT. This codes for CASSLTLTFTLFNSPLHF.

This clonotype came up a few times. The DNA for the CDR3 is TGCGCCAGCAGAGAGGACAGGGCACAAGAGACCCAGTACTTC. It is translated as CASREDRAQETQYF. The chain joins TRBV23-1 to TRBJ2-5; 8 nucleotides match TRBD1. TRBV23-1 is an ORF, and what it does is uncertain. This CDR3 has 14 amino acids. V shed 6 bases, J shed 2 bases, and the junction held 5 bases outside the gene matches.

Of note for this clonotype: A clone one base away is much larger, so this may be a read error. The chain couples TRBV25-1 to TRBJ2-7, with 9 bases identical to TRBD1. The CDR3 has 16 amino acids. J gave up 5 bases and V 4 bases, and 12 bases lay outside the gene matches. Germline V lookup: CDR1 MGHDK, CDR2 SYGVNS. For the CDR3, the DNA is TGTGCCAGCAGTGCCCTGTCGGGACAGGGTTGGAACGAGCAGTACTTC. This sequence encodes CASSALSGQGWNEQYF.

About this clonotype itself: A read error may produce the germline difference seen at one junction end. The V gene is TRBV11-2, the J gene TRBJ2-1, with D tentatively TRBD1 (6 bases). The CDR3 runs to 15 residues. Germline values: CDR1 SGHAT, CDR2 FQNNGV. The CDR3 is CVGVLGDLRGHEHFF. The CDR3, as DNA: TGTGTCGGCGTACTAGGGGACCTCCGGGGACATGAGCACTTCTTC.

The table lists this clonotype with a count of one. The chain is built from TRBV29-1 and TRBJ2-7, with 9 positions matching TRBD2. This CDR3 comprises 12 residues. Losses at the gene ends were 7 bases for V and 5 bases for J; bases not matched to a gene: 6. The germline V gene has CDR1 SQVTM and CDR2 ANQGSEA. CDR3 in amino acids: CSGSGSGHEQYF. DNA of the CDR3: TGCAGCGGTAGCGGGAGTGGCCACGAGCAGTACTTC.

The chain has TRBV2 and TRBJ2-7; TRBD1 is a possible D gene (6 bases). This CDR3 is built from 14 residues. Germline assignment: CDR1 SNHLY and CDR2 FYNNEI. The V and J ends lost 7 bases and 7 bases respectively, with 20 bases between them. The CDR3 coding sequence is TGTGCCAGCAAGATAGGGGGAGTGCTGGGTGAGCAGTACTTC. Its translation: CASKIGGVLGEQYF.